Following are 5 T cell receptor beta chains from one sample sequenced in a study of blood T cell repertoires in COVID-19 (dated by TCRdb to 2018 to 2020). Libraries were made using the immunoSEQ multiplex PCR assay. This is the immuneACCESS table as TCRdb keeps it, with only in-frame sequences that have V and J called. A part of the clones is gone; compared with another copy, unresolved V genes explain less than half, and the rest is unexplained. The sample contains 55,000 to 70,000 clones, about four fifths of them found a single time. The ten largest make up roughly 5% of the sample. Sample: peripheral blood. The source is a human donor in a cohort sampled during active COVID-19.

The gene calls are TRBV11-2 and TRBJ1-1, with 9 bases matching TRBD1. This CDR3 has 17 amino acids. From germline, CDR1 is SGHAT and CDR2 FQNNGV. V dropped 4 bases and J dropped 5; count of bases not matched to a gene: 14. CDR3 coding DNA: TGTGCCAGCAGCTCCATACAGGGGGCAGCGGGAAATACTGAAGCTTTCTTT. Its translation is CASSSIQGAAGNTEAFF.

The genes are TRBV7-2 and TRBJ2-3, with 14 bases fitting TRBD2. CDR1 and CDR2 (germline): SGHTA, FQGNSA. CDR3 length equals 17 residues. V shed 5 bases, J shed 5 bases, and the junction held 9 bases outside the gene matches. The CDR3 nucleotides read TGTGCCAGCAGCCAAAGACTAGCGGGGGGGCCTCGAGATACGCAGTATTTT. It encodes CASSQRLAGGPRDTQYF.

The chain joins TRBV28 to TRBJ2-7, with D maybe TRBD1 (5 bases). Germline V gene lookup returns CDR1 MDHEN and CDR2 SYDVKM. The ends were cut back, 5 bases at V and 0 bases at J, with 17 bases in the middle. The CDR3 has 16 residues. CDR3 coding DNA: TGTGCCAGCAGTCCCCTCAAACAGGTAAACTCCTACGAGCAGTACTTC. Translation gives CASSPLKQVNSYEQYF.

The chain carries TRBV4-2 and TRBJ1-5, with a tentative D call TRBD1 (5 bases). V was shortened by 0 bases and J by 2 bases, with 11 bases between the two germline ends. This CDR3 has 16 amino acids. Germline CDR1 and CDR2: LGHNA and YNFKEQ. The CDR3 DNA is TGTGCCAGCAGCCAAGACTTTTGGGGCGGCAATCAGCCCCAGCATTTT. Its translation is CASSQDFWGGNQPQHF.

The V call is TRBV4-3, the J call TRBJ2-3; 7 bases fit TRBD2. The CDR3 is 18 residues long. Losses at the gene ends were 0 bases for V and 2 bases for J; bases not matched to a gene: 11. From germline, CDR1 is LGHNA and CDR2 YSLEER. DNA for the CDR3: TGCGCCAGCAGCCAAGATGGACTAGTTGGGGGTAACACAGATACGCAGTATTTT. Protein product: CASSQDGLVGGNTDTQYF.